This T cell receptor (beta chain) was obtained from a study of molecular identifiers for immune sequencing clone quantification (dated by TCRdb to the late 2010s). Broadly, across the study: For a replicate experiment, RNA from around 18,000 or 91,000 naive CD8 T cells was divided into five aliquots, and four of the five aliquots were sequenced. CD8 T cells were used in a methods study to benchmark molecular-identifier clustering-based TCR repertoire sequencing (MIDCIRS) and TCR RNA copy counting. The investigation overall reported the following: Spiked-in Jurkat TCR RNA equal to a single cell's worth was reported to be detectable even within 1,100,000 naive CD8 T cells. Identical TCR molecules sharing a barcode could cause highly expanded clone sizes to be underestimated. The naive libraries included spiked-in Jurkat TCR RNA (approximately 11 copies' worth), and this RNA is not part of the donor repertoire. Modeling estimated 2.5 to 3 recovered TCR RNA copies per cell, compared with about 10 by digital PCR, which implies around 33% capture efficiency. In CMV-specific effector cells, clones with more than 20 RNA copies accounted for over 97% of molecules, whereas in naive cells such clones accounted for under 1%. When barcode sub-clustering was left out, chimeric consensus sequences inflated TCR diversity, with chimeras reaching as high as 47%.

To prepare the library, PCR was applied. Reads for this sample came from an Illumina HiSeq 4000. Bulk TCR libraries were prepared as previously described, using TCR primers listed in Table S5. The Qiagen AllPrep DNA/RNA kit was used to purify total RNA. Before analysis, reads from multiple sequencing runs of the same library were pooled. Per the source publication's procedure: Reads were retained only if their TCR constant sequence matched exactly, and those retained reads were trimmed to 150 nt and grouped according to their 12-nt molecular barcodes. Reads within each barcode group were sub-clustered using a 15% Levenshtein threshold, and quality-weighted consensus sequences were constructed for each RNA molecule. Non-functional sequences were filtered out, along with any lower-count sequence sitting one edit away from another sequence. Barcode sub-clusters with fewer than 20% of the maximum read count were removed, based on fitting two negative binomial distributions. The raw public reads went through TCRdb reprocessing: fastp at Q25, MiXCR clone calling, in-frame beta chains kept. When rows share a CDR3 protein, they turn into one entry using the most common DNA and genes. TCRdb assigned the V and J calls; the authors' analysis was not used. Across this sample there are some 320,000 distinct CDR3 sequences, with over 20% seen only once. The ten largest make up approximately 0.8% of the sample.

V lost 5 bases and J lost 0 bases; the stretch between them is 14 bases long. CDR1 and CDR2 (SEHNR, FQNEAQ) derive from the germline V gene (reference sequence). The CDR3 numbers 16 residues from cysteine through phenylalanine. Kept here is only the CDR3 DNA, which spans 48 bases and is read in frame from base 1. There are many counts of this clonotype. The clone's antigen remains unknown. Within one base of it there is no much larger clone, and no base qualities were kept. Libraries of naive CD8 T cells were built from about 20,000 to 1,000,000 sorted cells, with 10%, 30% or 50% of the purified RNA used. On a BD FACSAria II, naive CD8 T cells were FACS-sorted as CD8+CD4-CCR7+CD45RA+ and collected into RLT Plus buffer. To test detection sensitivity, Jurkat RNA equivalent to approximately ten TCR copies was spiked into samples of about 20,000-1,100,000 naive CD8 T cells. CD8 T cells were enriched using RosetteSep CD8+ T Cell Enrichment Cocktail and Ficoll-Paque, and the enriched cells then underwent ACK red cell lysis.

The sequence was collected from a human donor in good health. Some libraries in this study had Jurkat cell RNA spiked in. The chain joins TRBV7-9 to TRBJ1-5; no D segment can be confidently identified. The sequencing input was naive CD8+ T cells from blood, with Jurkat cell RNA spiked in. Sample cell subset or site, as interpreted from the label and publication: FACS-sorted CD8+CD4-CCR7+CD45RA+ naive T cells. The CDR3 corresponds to CASSPRTGASNQPQHF. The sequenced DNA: TGTGCCAGCAGCCCAAGAACCGGTGCTAGCAATCAGCCCCAGCATTTT.